The clone carrying this T cell receptor (beta chain) was counted a few times. CDR1 and CDR2 (germline): MNHEY, SMNVEV (reference sequence). V was pared by 4 bases and J by 3 bases, with 9 bases between. The CDR3 runs to 13 residues. These data belong to a study of breast tumors, draining lymph nodes, adjacent tissues. TCRdb processed the multiplex PCR reads anew with MiXCR; each CDR3 protein has one entry. The sample shows approximately 17,000 distinct CDR3 sequences, over 40% of them seen only once. This clonotype was obtained from a female donor with breast cancer. Some clones in this sample may be carry-over from other donors' samples. The chain joins TRBV27 to TRBJ1-1; the D is unclear. The sequencing sample was made of tumor-adjacent breast tissue. The DNA of the CDR3 is TGTGCCAGCAGTTATTCAGATTACACTGAAGCTTTCTTT. Its protein product is CASSYSDYTEAFF.